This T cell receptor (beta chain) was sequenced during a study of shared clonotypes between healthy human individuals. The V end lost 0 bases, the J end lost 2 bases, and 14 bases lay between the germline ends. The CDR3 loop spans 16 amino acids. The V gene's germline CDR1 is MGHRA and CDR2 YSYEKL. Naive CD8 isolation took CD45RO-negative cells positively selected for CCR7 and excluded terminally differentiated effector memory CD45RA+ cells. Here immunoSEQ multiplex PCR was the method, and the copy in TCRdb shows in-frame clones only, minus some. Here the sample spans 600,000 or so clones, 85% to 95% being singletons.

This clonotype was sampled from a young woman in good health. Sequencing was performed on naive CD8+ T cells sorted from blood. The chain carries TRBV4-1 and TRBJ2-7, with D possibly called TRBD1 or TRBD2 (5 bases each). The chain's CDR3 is CASSQDQGAPTYEQYF. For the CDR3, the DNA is TGCGCCAGCAGCCAAGATCAGGGAGCGCCCACCTACGAGCAGTACTTC.